The entry below describes one T cell receptor beta chain. Its antigen is currently unknown. The entry originates in a study of neoadjuvant anti-PD-1 for oral cavity cancer. Study-wide context: Nivolumab at 3 mg/kg was mostly given biweekly, three to four doses, pre-surgery. Non-progressing patients received a fourth nivolumab dose near day 43, then surgery on days 50-56. Study results and limitations: After neoadjuvant nivolumab, PBMC T cell clonality was significantly higher in non-responders than responders.

Some clones are missing from TCRdb's copy, which holds only in-frame ones; the method was immunoSEQ multiplex PCR. The data show over 60,000 clones, roughly nine tenths seen once. Time point noted: after neoadjuvant nivolumab, at surgical resection. No culture or expansion preceded analysis of these blood cells. This TCR was recovered from a person between 40 and 79 years old with oral cavity squamous cell carcinoma. The starting material was PBMCs, obtained after nivolumab (anti-PD-1) treatment.

The CDR3 nucleotides read TGTGCCAGCAGTTACGCCAGCGCTGGAAACACCATATATTTT. Translated: CASSYASAGNTIYF. The rearrangement joins TRBV6-6 to TRBJ1-3, with D unresolved. V dropped 2 bases and J dropped 2 bases, with 7 bases sitting between them. From germline, CDR1 is MNHNY and CDR2 SVGAGI (reference sequence). The CDR3 spans 14 residues.